Each of the 6 T cell receptor beta chains below was sequenced from the same sample in a study of blood T cell repertoires in COVID-19. The repertoire was sequenced with immunoSEQ multiplex PCR; TCRdb's copy has only in-frame clones and lacks some. The sample carries 200,000 to 300,000 clones, approximately 86% recorded once. Sequences were obtained from peripheral blood. These receptors were collected from a man aged 55 to 70 who had recovered from COVID-19.

The V call is TRBV5-1, the J call TRBJ2-7; D unresolved. The length of the CDR3 is 13 residues. With 0 bases removed from V and 1 base from J, the gap between germline ends came to 5 bases. Germline CDR1 and CDR2: SGHRS and YFSETQ. The CDR3 DNA is TGCGCCAGCAGCTTGGCCCCATCCTACGAGCAGTACGTC. It yields the protein CASSLAPSYEQYV.

The rearrangement uses TRBV2 and TRBJ2-3; 12 bases map to TRBD2. The CDR3 sequence is 18 residues long. The germline CDR1 and CDR2 sequences are SNHLY and FYNNEI. Trimming removed 3 bases from V and 0 bases from J; junction bases left unmatched: 7. The CDR3 region has the DNA TGTGCCAGCAGTGAGACTAGCGGGGGCCGATCTAGCACAGATACGCAGTATTTT. Its translation: CASSETSGGRSSTDTQYF.

In its sample, this clone was seen a few times. The chain links TRBV5-6 to TRBJ1-5, with 7 bases aligning to TRBD1. The trim removed 0 bases at V and 2 bases at J, leaving 2 bases unmatched. Germline assignment: CDR1 SGHDT and CDR2 YYEEEE. CDR3 length: 15 amino acids. The CDR3 bases are TGTGCCAGCAGCTTGGGACAGGGCGGCAATCAGCCCCAGCATTTT. Protein product: CASSLGQGGNQPQHF.

This clone was seen a few times. Different DNA sequences within this sample yield the same CDR3. This chain uses TRBV5-1 with TRBJ2-7; a possible D gene is TRBD1 (6 bases). With 2 bases removed from V and 5 bases from J, the gap between germline ends came to 8 bases. This CDR3 is 12 amino acids long. Germline values: CDR1 SGHRS, CDR2 YFSETQ. The CDR3 coding sequence is TGCGCCAGCAGCTTTCCAGGGGACGAGCAGTACTTC. Translating gives CASSFPGDEQYF. Combining the CDR3 with reference TRBV5-1 and TRBJ2-7 gives the whole variable domain KAGVTQTPRYLIKTRGQQVTLSCSPISGHRSVSWYQQTPGQGLQFLFEYFSETQRNKGNFPGRFSGRQFSNSRSEMNVSTLELGDSALYLCASSFPGDEQYFGPGTRLTVT.

This clone occurred a few times. The chain recombines TRBV19 with TRBJ1-2, with a possible D match to TRBD1 (5 bases). Germline CDR1 and CDR2: LNHDA and SQIVND (reference sequence). The V gene lost 3 bases and the J gene lost 0 bases, with 11 bases spanning the gap. This CDR3 has 15 residues. The CDR3 region is CASSIRQNSNYGYTF. The CDR3 DNA is TGTGCCAGTAGTATCCGACAGAATTCTAACTATGGCTACACCTTC.

The chain recombines TRBV27 with TRBJ1-2; D is unclear. V was pared by 4 bases and J by 4 bases, with 10 bases between. The CDR3 runs to 13 residues. Germline V CDR1 and CDR2: MNHEY, SMNVEV (reference sequence). Here the CDR3 DNA reads TGTGCCAGCAGTTCCGGAGGGTTCTATGGCTACACCTTC. Amino acids: CASSSGGFYGYTF.